This passage covers 13 T cell receptor beta chains from one sample sequenced in a study of monozygotic twins with inflammatory bowel disease. TCRdb reprocessed the 5' RACE reads and reports one entry per CDR3 protein, with no DNA. The sample totals 200,000 to 250,000 distinct CDR3 sequences. Sequenced sample: blood. The receptors come from a human donor with ulcerative colitis or Crohn's disease, or a healthy co-twin of an affected twin (not recorded which).

This sequence joins TRBV7-2 and TRBJ2-1; TCRdb lists TRBD2, though no DNA is available to test this call. The CDR3 is 14 residues long. Germline V gene lookup returns CDR1 SGHTA and CDR2 FQGNSA. The CDR3 loop reads CASSLGTSLNEQFF.

The genes are TRBV5-1 and TRBJ2-1; absent DNA, TCRdb's TRBD1 call cannot be checked. The CDR3 contains 19 residues. CDR1 and CDR2 from the germline V gene are SGHRS and YFSETQ. This chain's CDR3 is CASSLAGGELGHNYNEQFF.

The gene calls are TRBV7-2 and TRBJ1-4. Germline CDR1 and CDR2: SGHTA and FQGNSA. This CDR3 has 13 residues. The CDR3 protein is CASSRALNEKLFF.

V gene TRBV6-5 combines with J gene TRBJ1-2. In germline, CDR1 is MNHEY, CDR2 SVGAGI. The CDR3 totals 15 residues. CDR3 sequence: CASSYSRTTNYGYTF.

The rearrangement uses TRBV5-1 and TRBJ1-2. The CDR3 totals 13 residues. Germline V gene sequence: CDR1 SGHRS, CDR2 YFSETQ. The chain's CDR3 is CASSLGLEAGYTF.

The J gene is TRBJ2-5, the V gene TRBV9; TCRdb reports TRBD1, a call that lacks DNA to check it against. Germline CDR1 reads SGDLS; CDR2 reads YYNGEE. CDR3 length: 15 residues. This chain's CDR3 is CASSGGGRAQETQYF.

The chain couples TRBV5-1 to TRBJ2-3; TCRdb reports TRBD2, a call that lacks DNA to check it against. The CDR3 has 18 amino acids. CDR1 and CDR2 (germline): SGHRS, YFSETQ. CDR3 amino acids: CASSWRLAGDREADTQYF.

The genes are TRBV7-8 and TRBJ1-2; TCRdb indicates TRBD1, and absent DNA this call remains unverified. Germline CDR1 is SGHVS and CDR2 is FQNEAQ. The CDR3 length is 13 residues. CDR3 residues: CASSPSTGVGYTF.

V usage is TRBV5-1 and J usage is TRBJ1-6; TCRdb outputs TRBD1, but without DNA this stays unchecked. Germline CDR1 is SGHRS and CDR2 is YFSETQ. The CDR3 contains 15 residues. CDR3 amino acids: CASSFSRDINSPLHF.

CDR3 protein: CASSFRGRGTYNSPLHF. The chain uses TRBV5-6 and TRBJ1-6; with no DNA, the TCRdb D assignment of TRBD1 cannot be verified. Per the germline V gene, CDR1 is SGHDT and CDR2 is YYEEEE. This CDR3 has 17 amino acids.

The V call is TRBV27, the J call TRBJ2-7; TCRdb proposes TRBD2, but this gene call is untestable without DNA. Per germline, CDR1 MNHEY and CDR2 SMNVEV (reference sequence). The CDR3 is made up of 14 amino acids. Here the CDR3 reads CASSLFGRDYEQYF.

The V and J genes are TRBV7-2 and TRBJ2-1; TCRdb gives TRBD2 as the D gene, but with no DNA this cannot be confirmed. The CDR3 has 16 amino acids. Germline-derived CDR1 and CDR2 are SGHTA and FQGNSA. CDR3: CASSSSLGDPYNEQFF. Filled out from reference TRBV7-2 and TRBJ2-1, the complete variable domain reads GAGVSQSPSNKVTEKGKDVELRCDPISGHTALYWYRQSLGQGLEFLIYFQGNSAPDKSGLPSDRFSAERTGGSVSTLTIQRTQQEDSAVYLCASSSSLGDPYNEQFFGPGTRLTVL.

J is TRBJ1-5 and V is TRBV6-5. The CDR3 is made up of 13 amino acids. Germline V gene lookup returns CDR1 MNHEY and CDR2 SVGAGI. The CDR3 is CASSYGRDQPQHF.